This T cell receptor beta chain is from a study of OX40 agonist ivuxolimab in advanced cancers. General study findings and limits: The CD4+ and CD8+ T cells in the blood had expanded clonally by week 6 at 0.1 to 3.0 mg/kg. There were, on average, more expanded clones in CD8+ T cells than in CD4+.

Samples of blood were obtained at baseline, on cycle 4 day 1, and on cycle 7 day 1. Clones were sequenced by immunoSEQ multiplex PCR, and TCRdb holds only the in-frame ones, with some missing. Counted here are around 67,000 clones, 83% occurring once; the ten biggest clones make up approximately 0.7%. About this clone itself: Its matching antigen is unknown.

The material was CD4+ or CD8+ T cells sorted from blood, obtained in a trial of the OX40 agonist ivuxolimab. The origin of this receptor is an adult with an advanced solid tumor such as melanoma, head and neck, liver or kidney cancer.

DNA for the CDR3: TGTGCCAGCAGTCATCGGGGGAGGGTTACAGATACGCAGTATTTT. This translates into CASSHRGRVTDTQYF. J is TRBJ2-3 and V is TRBV2, with 7 bases aligning to TRBD2. Germline values: CDR1 SNHLY, CDR2 FYNNEI. V shed 5 bases and J 3 bases; nucleotides not matched to a gene: 8. CDR3 length equals 15 residues.